This T cell receptor (beta chain) was observed in a study of PD-L1 blockade in urothelial cancer. Turning to the study itself: Male sex and bladder-origin urothelial cancer were recorded for about 85% of the roughly 30 patients. The study's findings and limits: Durable-benefit patients showed greater tumor-associated blood clone expansion at 3 weeks.

Clones were sequenced by immunoSEQ multiplex PCR, and TCRdb holds only the in-frame ones, with some missing. This sample has about 130,000 clones, with around 88% found just once. V lost 6 bases to trimming and J lost 11 bases; unmatched junction nucleotides: 9. This CDR3 contains 15 residues. Per germline, CDR1 MNHEY and CDR2 SVGAGI. As regards this clone: Its matching antigen is unknown.

Time point noted: peripheral blood 6 weeks after treatment start. It was locally advanced or metastatic urothelial carcinoma that patients had. Anywhere from 1 to 8 samples came from each patient, spanning pretreatment and on-treatment. The V and J genes are TRBV6-5 and TRBJ2-2; 13 nucleotides line up with TRBD2. This sequence was found in a man in his fifties or sixties with urothelial cancer. Sample: PBMCs, taken around atezolizumab (anti-PD-L1) treatment. Here the CDR3 DNA reads TGTGCCAGCAGGCGAACTAGCGGGAGGGCCTTAGAGCTGTTTTTT. The encoded protein is CASRRTSGRALELFF.